A selection of T cell receptor beta chains follows, all from one sample in a study of blood T cells in healthy people across ages. In TCRdb, the 5' RACE reads were re-called with MiXCR into one record per CDR3 protein. Of about 1 million distinct CDR3 sequences detected, around 43% appear once; the ten largest clones hold around 18%. Sequencing used blood. The receptors stem from a woman in her sixties or seventies in good health. The CDR3 runs from the conserved cysteine through the conserved F or W. The D gene is left open where the match is weak. Where a row states a size, it is once, few, many or the class of an expanded clone; other rows omit it.

TRBJ1-2	once	TRBV9	NA	CASSVGRGRDYGYTF	TGTGCCAGCAGCGTAGGCCGGGGGCGAGATTATGGCTACACCTTC
TRBJ1-5	NA	TRBV7-2	NA	CASSLGFSYSNQPQHF	TGTGCCAGCAGCCTCGGGTTTTCGTATAGCAATCAGCCCCAGCATTTT
TRBJ1-1	NA	TRBV13	NA	CASSSRWRYEAFF	TGTGCCAGCAGCTCCCGATGGAGATATGAAGCTTTCTTT
TRBJ2-5	NA	TRBV12-3/TRBV12-4	TRBD1	CASKKDRGHFETQYF	TGTGCCAGCAAAAAGGACAGGGGGCATTTTGAGACCCAGTACTTC
TRBJ2-7	few	TRBV20-1	NA	CSAWTHRSGAQYF	TGCAGTGCTTGGACCCACAGGTCAGGGGCCCAGTACTTC
TRBJ2-5	NA	TRBV27	NA	CASSLSDWGETQYF	TGTGCCAGCAGTTTATCCGATTGGGGGGAGACCCAGTACTTC
TRBJ2-7	NA	TRBV25-1	TRBD2	CASSARGGEQTGIYNEQYF	TGTGCCAGCAGTGCCCGCGGGGGTGAACAGACTGGCATATACAATGAGCAGTACTTC
TRBJ2-7	NA	TRBV6-5	TRBD2	CASSRLLAVNGEQYF	TGTGCCAGCAGTCGCTTACTAGCGGTTAATGGCGAGCAGTACTTC
TRBJ2-7	NA	TRBV11-2	NA	CASSLEAIYEQYF	TGTGCCAGCAGCTTAGAGGCGATCTACGAGCAGTACTTC
TRBJ2-7	NA	TRBV7-8	NA	CASSYLSGTNEYEQYF	TGTGCCAGCAGCTACCTATCCGGGACAAACGAATACGAGCAGTACTTC
TRBJ2-1	few	TRBV7-3	NA	CASSLTGQGDEQFF	TGTGCCAGCAGCTTAACGGGACAAGGAGATGAGCAGTTCTTC
TRBJ2-7	NA	TRBV27	NA	CASRPGDSGHEQYF	TGTGCCAGCCGCCCCGGGGACTCGGGGCACGAGCAGTACTTC
TRBJ2-7	NA	TRBV6-1	NA	CASKSWESQGIIPWYEQYF	TGTGCCAGCAAATCATGGGAGTCGCAGGGGATCATCCCGTGGTACGAGCAGTACTTC
TRBJ2-1	NA	TRBV29-1	TRBD2	CSGRTSGSPNEQFF	TGCAGCGGGAGGACTAGCGGGAGTCCTAATGAGCAGTTCTTC
TRBJ2-5	NA	TRBV29-1	TRBD2	CSVEGLAGEGETQYF	TGCAGCGTTGAGGGACTAGCGGGAGAGGGTGAGACCCAGTACTTC
TRBJ2-7	NA	TRBV20-1	TRBD2	CSARTSLGEQYF	TGCAGTGCTAGGACTAGCTTGGGCGAGCAGTACTTC
TRBJ2-1	NA	TRBV7-3	NA	CASSYALGEQFF	TGTGCCAGCAGCTACGCCCTTGGTGAGCAGTTCTTC
TRBJ1-2	NA	TRBV20-1	TRBD1	CSAYLKGQGNYGYTF	TGCAGTGCATACCTAAAGGGACAGGGGAACTATGGCTACACCTTC
TRBJ2-5	NA	TRBV18	NA	CASSPRFQGGQETQYF	TGTGCCAGCTCACCACGTTTCCAGGGAGGCCAAGAGACCCAGTACTTC
TRBJ2-7	few	TRBV5-1	TRBD1	CASSKGQGTYEQYF	TGCGCCAGCAGCAAAGGACAGGGGACCTACGAGCAGTACTTC
TRBJ1-2	few	TRBV20-1	NA	CSARVRTWGYTF	TGCAGTGCTAGGGTGAGGACGTGGGGCTACACCTTC
TRBJ2-3	NA	TRBV6-5	NA	CASSLQGLEGSTQYF	TGTGCCAGCAGCCTACAGGGTTTAGAAGGCTCCACGCAGTATTTT
TRBJ1-2	few	TRBV20-1	NA	CSARWAANYGYTF	TGCAGTGCCAGGTGGGCAGCTAACTATGGCTACACCTTC
TRBJ1-6	NA	TRBV12-3/TRBV12-4	NA	CASSRAGSRMERSPLHF	TGTGCCAGCAGTAGGGCGGGCAGCCGTATGGAGCGATCACCCCTCCACTTT